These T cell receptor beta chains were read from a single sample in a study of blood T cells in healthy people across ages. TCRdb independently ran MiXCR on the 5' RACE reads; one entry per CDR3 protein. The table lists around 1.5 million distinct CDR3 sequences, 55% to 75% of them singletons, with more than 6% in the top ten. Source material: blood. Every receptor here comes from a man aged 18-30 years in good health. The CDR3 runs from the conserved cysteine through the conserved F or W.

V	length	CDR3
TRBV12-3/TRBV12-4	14	CASSFGTGPNEQFF
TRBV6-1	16	CASSERGTGASYEQYF
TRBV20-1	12	CSLSTTNEKLFF
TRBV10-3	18	CAISHKSLDSSSTDTQYF
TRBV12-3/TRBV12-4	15	CASSFHGTETHEQFF
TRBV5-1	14	CASRGTGGVETQYF
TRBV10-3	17	CAISESGTSGRLYEQYF
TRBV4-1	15	CASSIRDRDVDEQFF
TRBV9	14	CASSTRAQGEKLFF
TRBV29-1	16	CSVGGWTDRAKNIQYF